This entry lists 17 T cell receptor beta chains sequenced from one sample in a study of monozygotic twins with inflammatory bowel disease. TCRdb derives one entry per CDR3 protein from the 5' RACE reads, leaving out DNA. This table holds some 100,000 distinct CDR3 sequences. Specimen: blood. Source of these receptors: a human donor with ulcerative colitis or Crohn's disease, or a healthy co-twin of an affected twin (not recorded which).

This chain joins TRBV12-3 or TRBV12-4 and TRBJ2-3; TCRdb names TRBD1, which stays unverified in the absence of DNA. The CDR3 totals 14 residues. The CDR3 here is CASSLAGGKDTQYF.

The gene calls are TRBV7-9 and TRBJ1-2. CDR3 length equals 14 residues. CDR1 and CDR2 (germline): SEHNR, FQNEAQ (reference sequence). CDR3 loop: CASSFELRPYGYTF.

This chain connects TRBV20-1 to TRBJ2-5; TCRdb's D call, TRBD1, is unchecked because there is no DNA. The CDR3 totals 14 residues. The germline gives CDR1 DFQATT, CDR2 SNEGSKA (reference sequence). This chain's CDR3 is CSAMTGPPQETQYF.

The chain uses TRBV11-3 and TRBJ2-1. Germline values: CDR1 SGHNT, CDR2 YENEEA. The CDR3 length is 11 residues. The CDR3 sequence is CASSFEGKQFF.

The CDR3 region is CAWSGGDPNQPQHF. This sequence joins TRBV30 and TRBJ1-5; TCRdb's D call, TRBD1, is unchecked because there is no DNA. The CDR3 spans 14 residues. Germline CDR1 is GTSNPN and CDR2 is SVGIG (reference sequence).

The CDR3 sequence is CASSFGQGINQPQHF. This rearrangement joins TRBV27 to TRBJ1-5; there is no DNA to check the TCRdb D call of TRBD1. This CDR3 comprises 15 residues. The V gene's germline CDR1 is MNHEY and CDR2 SMNVEV (reference sequence).

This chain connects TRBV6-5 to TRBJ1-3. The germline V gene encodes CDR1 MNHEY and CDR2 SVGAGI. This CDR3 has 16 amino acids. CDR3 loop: CASSYPPRGSGNTIYF.

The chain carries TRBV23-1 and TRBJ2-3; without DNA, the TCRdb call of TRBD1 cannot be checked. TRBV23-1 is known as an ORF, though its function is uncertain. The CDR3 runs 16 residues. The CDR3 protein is CASSRGQFDSTDTQYF.

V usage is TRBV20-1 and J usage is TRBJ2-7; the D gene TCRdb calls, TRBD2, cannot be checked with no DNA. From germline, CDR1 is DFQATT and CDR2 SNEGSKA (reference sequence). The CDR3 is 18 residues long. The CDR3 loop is CSARDRLAGGPRVYEQYF.

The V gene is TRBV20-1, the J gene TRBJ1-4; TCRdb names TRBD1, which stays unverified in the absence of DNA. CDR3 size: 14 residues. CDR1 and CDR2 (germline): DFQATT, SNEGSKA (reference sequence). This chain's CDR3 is CSATRAGINEKLFF.

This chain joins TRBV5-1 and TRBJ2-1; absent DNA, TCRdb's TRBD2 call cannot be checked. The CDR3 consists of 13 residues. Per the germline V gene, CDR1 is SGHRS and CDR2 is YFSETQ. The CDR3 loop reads CASSFPGPAGQFF.

The CDR3 here is CASSLGVADTQYF. This chain links TRBV5-6 with TRBJ2-3. The germline CDR1 and CDR2 sequences are SGHDT and YYEEEE. This CDR3 has 13 residues.

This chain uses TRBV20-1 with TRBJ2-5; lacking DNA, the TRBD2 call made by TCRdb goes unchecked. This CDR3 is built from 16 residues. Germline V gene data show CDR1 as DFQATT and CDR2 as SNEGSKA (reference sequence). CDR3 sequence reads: CSARDPGLAGGETQYF.

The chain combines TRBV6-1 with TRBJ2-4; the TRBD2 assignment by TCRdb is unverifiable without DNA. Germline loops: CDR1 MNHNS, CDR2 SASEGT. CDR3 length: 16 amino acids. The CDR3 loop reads CASPPPDRLAKNIQYF.

The CDR3 reads CASSLPGQGDGTEAFF. The rearrangement links TRBV28 to TRBJ1-1; there is no DNA to check the TCRdb D call of TRBD1. The CDR3 is made up of 16 amino acids. Germline CDR1 MDHEN, CDR2 SYDVKM.

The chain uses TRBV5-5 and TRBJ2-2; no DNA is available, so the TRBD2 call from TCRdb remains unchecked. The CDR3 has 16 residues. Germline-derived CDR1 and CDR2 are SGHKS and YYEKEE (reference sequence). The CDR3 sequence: CASSTGTSGKTGELFF.

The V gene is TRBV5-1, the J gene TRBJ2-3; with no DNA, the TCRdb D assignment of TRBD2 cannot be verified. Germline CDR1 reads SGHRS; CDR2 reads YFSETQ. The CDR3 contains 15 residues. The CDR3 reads CASSLGLEFEDTQYF.